This entry concerns a single T cell receptor beta chain. A read error may produce the germline difference seen at one junction end. The sample comes from a study of blood T cell repertoires in COVID-19. Study overall: Sites in the United States, Italy and Spain provided acute and convalescent COVID-19 samples. Sources were T cells, B-cell-depleted T cells, or PBMCs; the material itself was cDNA or gDNA.

As originally analysed: Amplifying reference gene primers gave estimates of nucleated cell counts. The method was immunoSEQ multiplex PCR; TCRdb's version includes in-frame clones alone and lacks a portion of them. V and J calls and clone size are those listed in that table; D and trimming were worked out from the DNA. The sample holds fewer than 150,000 clones, about nine tenths seen once. The sequencing input was peripheral blood. The sequence was collected from a human donor in a cohort sampled during active COVID-19.

The CDR3 DNA reads as TGTGCCAGCACCTTAGCCGGGACAGCTAAGGCGGCTAACTATGGCTACACCTTC. This sequence encodes CASTLAGTAKAANYGYTF. V usage is TRBV7-9 and J usage is TRBJ1-2, with 7 bases aligning to TRBD1. CDR3 length: 18 amino acids. Germline V gene data show CDR1 as SEHNR and CDR2 as FQNEAQ (reference sequence).